The 15 T cell receptor beta chains reported below all come from one sample, sequenced in a study of T cell responses to AZD1222 COVID-19 vaccine. Sequencing used immunoSEQ multiplex PCR; TCRdb keeps in-frame clones, though not all of them. Among around 110,000 clones listed, roughly 87% were seen once. This specimen was peripheral blood, taken on day 0 of AZD1222 vaccination. The receptors originated from an adult in good health.

The V gene is TRBV5-4, the J gene TRBJ2-3; D is perhaps TRBD2 (5 bases). The V end lost 4 bases, the J end lost 5 bases, and 14 bases lay between the germline ends. This CDR3 is 14 amino acids long. Germline values: CDR1 SGHNT, CDR2 YYREEE (reference sequence). The CDR3 loop is CASSISAGGDTQYF. The CDR3 region has the DNA TGTGCCAGCAGCATTAGCGCCGGCGGAGATACGCAGTATTTT.

The chain combines TRBV2 with TRBJ1-1, with TRBD1 as a possible D gene (5 bases). The germline CDR1 and CDR2 sequences are SNHLY and FYNNEI. Trimming took off 6 bases at V and 1 base at J, with 15 bases between the two ends. CDR3 length equals 15 residues. CDR3 region: CASSKEAGPNTEAFF. CDR3 DNA sequence: TGTGCCAGCAGCAAAGAGGCAGGGCCGAACACTGAAGCTTTCTTT.

The CDR3 DNA reads as TGTGCCAGCAGCGTAAGGCTAGATTACAATGAGCAGTTCTTC. Translation: CASSVRLDYNEQFF. The rearrangement joins TRBV9 to TRBJ2-1, with D uncertain. Trimming left V 1 base short and J 4 bases short, with 9 bases between. This CDR3 region has 14 residues. Germline CDR1 SGDLS, CDR2 YYNGEE.

CDR3 sequence (DNA): TGTGCCAGTAGTCTCGGCTTCTTCAGCGGGAGATTCAACGAGCAGTACTTC. It specifies CASSLGFFSGRFNEQYF. The chain carries TRBV19 and TRBJ2-7; 8 bases are a match to TRBD2. This CDR3 has 17 residues. Germline lookup yields CDR1 LNHDA and CDR2 SQIVND (reference sequence). The V and J ends lost 5 bases and 5 bases, in that order; junction bases with no gene match: 17.

This chain joins TRBV19 and TRBJ1-1; D gene ambiguous. The CDR3 runs to 11 residues. V gave up 8 bases and J gave up 1 base, with 5 bases separating them. CDR1 and CDR2 from the germline V gene are LNHDA and SQIVND (reference sequence). The CDR3 is CASGRNTEAFF. CDR3 sequence (DNA): TGTGCCAGTGGGCGGAACACTGAAGCTTTCTTT.

The chain combines TRBV11-3 with TRBJ1-3; 7 positions match TRBD1. Germline V CDR1 and CDR2: SGHNT, YENEEA. The CDR3 is 14 amino acids. J gave up 4 bases and V 8 bases, and 8 bases lay outside the gene matches. Here the CDR3 reads CASSPPGQGNTIYF. CDR3 bases: TGTGCCAGCTCACCTCCGGGACAGGGAAACACCATATATTTT.

J is TRBJ2-5 and V is TRBV4-1, with D perhaps TRBD1 (5 bases). The CDR3 spans 16 residues. Trimming left V 0 bases short and J 1 base short, with 12 bases between. Germline lookup yields CDR1 MGHRA and CDR2 YSYEKL. CDR3 coding DNA: TGCGCCAGCAGCCAAGATGGGGAAGGGGTCCAAGAGACCCAGTACTTC. Translated: CASSQDGEGVQETQYF.

The chain combines TRBV30 with TRBJ2-7; D might be TRBD1 (5 bases). In germline, CDR1 is GTSNPN, CDR2 SVGIG (reference sequence). V shed 3 bases and J shed 2 bases, with 17 bases lying between them. The CDR3 covers 15 residues. Here the CDR3 reads CAWREPGKGPYEQYF. CDR3 DNA: TGTGCCTGGAGGGAACCAGGGAAGGGTCCCTACGAGCAGTACTTC. The full variable domain, in which reference TRBV30 and TRBJ2-7 provide the parts outside the CDR3, is SQTIHQWPATLVQPVGSPLSLECTVEGTSNPNLYWYRQAAGRGLQLLFYSVGIGQISSEVPQNLSASRPQDRQFILSSKKLLLSDSGFYLCAWREPGKGPYEQYFGPGTRLTVT.

This chain joins TRBV3-1 (or the pseudogene TRBV3-2) and TRBJ2-3; D gene uncertain. CDR1 and CDR2 (germline): LGHDT, YNNKEL (reference sequence). V was pared by 0 bases and J by 3 bases, with 10 bases between. CDR3 size: 15 residues. CDR3 residues: CASSQDWAGTDTQYF. The CDR3 DNA follows: TGTGCCAGCAGCCAAGATTGGGCAGGAACAGATACGCAGTATTTT.

The chain combines TRBV5-6 with TRBJ2-7, with 8 bases matching TRBD2. The CDR3 runs to 16 residues. The V segment lost 2 bases and the J segment 0 bases; nucleotides outside the gene matches: 7. The germline V gene has CDR1 SGHDT and CDR2 YYEEEE. For the CDR3, the DNA is TGTGCCAGCAGCTTACGTATTAGCGGGGTCTCCTACGAGCAGTACTTC. Translating gives CASSLRISGVSYEQYF. The full variable domain, completed using reference TRBV5-6 and TRBJ2-7, is DAGVTQSPTHLIKTRGQQVTLRCSPKSGHDTVSWYQQALGQGPQFIFQYYEEEERQRGNFPDRFSGHQFPNYSSELNVNALLLGDSALYLCASSLRISGVSYEQYFGPGTRLTVT.

The CDR3 here is CASSQTGNTGELFF. Here the CDR3 DNA reads TGTGCCAGCAGCCAGACAGGAAACACCGGGGAGCTGTTTTTT. The chain employs TRBV14 and TRBJ2-2; D might be TRBD1 (6 bases). Trimming pared 3 bases from V and 2 bases from J, leaving 7 bases between. This CDR3 is built from 14 residues. Germline V lookup: CDR1 SGHDN, CDR2 FVKESK.

The chain couples TRBV4-1 to TRBJ1-2; no definite D call. V shed 0 bases and J shed 8 bases, with 13 bases lying between them. Germline V gives CDR1 MGHRA, CDR2 YSYEKL. The CDR3 consists of 14 residues. The CDR3 protein is CASSQDRTNGGYTF. The CDR3 nucleotides read TGCGCCAGCAGCCAAGATAGGACCAACGGGGGCTACACCTTC.

The chain employs TRBV5-4 and TRBJ2-5; D call uncertain. The CDR3 is 13 residues long. The V gene lost 5 bases and the J gene lost 1 base, with 9 bases spanning the gap. CDR1 is SGHNT and CDR2 is YYREEE in the germline V gene (reference sequence). As DNA, the CDR3 is TGTGCCAGCAGTAGTACCTTCCAAGAGACCCAGTACTTC. Translated: CASSSTFQETQYF.

The J gene is TRBJ1-2, the V gene TRBV12-3 or TRBV12-4; D is uncertain. CDR3 length: 12 residues. Trimming removed 6 bases at V and 6 bases at J, with 11 bases between. CDR3 nucleotide sequence: TGTGCCAGCAGGCGAGGAATGAATGGCTACACCTTC. Its protein is CASRRGMNGYTF.

This chain joins TRBV6-1 and TRBJ1-2, with 9 nucleotides matching TRBD1. The CDR3 sequence is 15 residues long. Germline CDR1 is MNHNS and CDR2 is SASEGT. V lost 1 base, J lost 8 bases, and 8 bases stayed unmatched. The CDR3 DNA sequence: TGTGCCAGCAGTGAAGTGGGACAGGGAGCCTCAGGCTACACCTTC. It specifies CASSEVGQGASGYTF.